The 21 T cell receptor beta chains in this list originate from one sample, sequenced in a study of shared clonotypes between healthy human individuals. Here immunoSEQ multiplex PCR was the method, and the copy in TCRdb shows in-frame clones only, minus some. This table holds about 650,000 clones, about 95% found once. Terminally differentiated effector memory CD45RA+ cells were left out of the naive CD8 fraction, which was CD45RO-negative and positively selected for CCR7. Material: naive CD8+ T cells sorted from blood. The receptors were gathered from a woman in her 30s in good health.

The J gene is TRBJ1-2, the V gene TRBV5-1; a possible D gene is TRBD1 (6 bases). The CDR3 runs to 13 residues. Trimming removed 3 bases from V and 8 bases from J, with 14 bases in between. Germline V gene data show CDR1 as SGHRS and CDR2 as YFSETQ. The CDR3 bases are TGCGCCAGCAGCTGGTGGGGGCAAGGAGGCTACACCTTC. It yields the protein CASSWWGQGGYTF.

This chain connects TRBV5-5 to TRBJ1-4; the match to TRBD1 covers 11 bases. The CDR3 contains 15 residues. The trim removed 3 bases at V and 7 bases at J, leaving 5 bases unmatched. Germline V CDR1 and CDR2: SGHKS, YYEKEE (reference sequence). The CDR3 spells CASSSDRGLAEKLFF. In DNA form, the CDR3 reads TGTGCCAGCAGCTCGGACAGGGGGCTAGCTGAAAAACTGTTTTTT.

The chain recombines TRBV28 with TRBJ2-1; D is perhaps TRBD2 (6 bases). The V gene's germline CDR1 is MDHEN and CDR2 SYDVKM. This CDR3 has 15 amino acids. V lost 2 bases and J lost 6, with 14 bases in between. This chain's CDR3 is CASSLMRDQGNEQFF. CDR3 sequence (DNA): TGTGCCAGCAGTTTAATGCGGGACCAGGGCAATGAGCAGTTCTTC.

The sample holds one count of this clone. The CDR3 is CASSGTLAGGLKNEQFF. The CDR3 nucleotides are TGCGCCAGCAGCGGGACGCTAGCGGGAGGACTGAAGAATGAGCAGTTCTTC. The rearrangement links TRBV4-1 to TRBJ2-1, with 11 nucleotides matching TRBD2. Germline V gene lookup returns CDR1 MGHRA and CDR2 YSYEKL. V was clipped by 5 bases and J by 7 bases; unmatched bases: 13. This CDR3 is 17 amino acids long.

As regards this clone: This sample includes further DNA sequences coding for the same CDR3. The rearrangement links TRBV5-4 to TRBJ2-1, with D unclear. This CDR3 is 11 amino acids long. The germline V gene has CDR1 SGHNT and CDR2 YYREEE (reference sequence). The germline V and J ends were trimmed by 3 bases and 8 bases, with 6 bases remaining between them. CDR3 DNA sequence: TGTGCCAGCAGCTCCTCGTATGAGCAGTTCTTC. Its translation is CASSSSYEQFF.

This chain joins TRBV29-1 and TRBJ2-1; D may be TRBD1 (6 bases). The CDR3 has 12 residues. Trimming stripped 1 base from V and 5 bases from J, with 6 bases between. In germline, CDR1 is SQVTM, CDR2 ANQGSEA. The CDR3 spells CSVEGGHNEQFF. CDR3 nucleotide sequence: TGCAGCGTTGAAGGGGGGCACAATGAGCAGTTCTTC.

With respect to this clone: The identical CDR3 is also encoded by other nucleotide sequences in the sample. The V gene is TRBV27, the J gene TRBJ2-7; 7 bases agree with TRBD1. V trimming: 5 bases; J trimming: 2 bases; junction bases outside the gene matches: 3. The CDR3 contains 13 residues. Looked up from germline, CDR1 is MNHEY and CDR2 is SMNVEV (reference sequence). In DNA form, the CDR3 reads TGTGCCAGCAGTCTCGGGACAGCCTACGAGCAGTACTTC. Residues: CASSLGTAYEQYF.

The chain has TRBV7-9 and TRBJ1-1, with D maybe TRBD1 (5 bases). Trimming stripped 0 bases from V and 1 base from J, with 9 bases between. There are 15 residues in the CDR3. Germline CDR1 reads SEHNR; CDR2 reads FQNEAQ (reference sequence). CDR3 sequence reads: CASSLAQGSNTEAFF. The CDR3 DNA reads TGTGCCAGCAGCTTAGCGCAGGGCTCGAACACTGAAGCTTTCTTT.

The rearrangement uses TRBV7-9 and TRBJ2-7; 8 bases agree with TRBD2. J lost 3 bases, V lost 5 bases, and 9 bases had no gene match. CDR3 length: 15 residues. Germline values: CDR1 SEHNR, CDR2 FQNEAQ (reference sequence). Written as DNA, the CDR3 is TGTGCCAGCAGCGGGGGGAGCGGGAGAATCTACGAGCAGTACTTC. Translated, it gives CASSGGSGRIYEQYF.

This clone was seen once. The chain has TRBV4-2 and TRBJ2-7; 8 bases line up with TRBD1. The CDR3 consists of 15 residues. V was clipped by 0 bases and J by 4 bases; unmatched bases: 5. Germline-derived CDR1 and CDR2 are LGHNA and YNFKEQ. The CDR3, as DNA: TGTGCCAGCAGCCAAGAGGACAGGGTGGGTTACGAGCAGTACTTC. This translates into CASSQEDRVGYEQYF.

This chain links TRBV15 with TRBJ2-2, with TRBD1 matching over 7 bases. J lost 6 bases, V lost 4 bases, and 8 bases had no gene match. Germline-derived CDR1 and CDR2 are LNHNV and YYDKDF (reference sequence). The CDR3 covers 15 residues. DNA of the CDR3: TGTGCCACCAGCAACTCAAAGACAGGGTCCGGGGAGCTGTTTTTT. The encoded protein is CATSNSKTGSGELFF. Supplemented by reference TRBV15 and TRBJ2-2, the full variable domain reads DAMVIQNPRYQVTQFGKPVTLSCSQTLNHNVMYWYQQKSSQAPKLLFHYYDKDFNNEADTPDNFQSRRPNTSFCFLDIRSPGLGDTAMYLCATSNSKTGSGELFFGEGSRLTVL.

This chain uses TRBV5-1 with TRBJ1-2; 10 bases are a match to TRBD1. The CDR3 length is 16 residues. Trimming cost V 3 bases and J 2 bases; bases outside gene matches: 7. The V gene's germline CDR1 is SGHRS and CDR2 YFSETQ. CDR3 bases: TGCGCCAGCAGCTGGGACAGACAGGGGGCAAACTATGGCTACACCTTC. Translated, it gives CASSWDRQGANYGYTF. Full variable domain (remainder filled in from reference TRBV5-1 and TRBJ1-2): KAGVTQTPRYLIKTRGQQVTLSCSPISGHRSVSWYQQTPGQGLQFLFEYFSETQRNKGNFPGRFSGRQFSNSRSEMNVSTLELGDSALYLCASSWDRQGANYGYTFGSGTRLTVV.

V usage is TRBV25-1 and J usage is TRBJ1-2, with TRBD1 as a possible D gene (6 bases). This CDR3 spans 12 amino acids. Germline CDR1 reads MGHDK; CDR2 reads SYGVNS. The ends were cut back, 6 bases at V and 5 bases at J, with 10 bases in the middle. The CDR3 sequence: CASSAGVYGYTF. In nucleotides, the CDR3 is TGTGCCAGCAGCGCAGGGGTATATGGCTACACCTTC.

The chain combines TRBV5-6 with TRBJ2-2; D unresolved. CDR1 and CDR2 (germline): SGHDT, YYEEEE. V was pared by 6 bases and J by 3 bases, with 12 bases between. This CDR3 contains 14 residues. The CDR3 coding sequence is TGTGCCAGCACCCCATCTAGTTACACCGGGGAGCTGTTTTTT. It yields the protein CASTPSSYTGELFF.

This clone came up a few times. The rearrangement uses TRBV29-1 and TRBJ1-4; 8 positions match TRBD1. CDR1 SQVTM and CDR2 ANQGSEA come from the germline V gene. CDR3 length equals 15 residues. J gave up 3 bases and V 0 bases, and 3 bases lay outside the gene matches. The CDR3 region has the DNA TGCAGCGTTGAAGATGGACAGGGATCTAATGAAAAACTGTTTTTT. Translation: CSVEDGQGSNEKLFF.

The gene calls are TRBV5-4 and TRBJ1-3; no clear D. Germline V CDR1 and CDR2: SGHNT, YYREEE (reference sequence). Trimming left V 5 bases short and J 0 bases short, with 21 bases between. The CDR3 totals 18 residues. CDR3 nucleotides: TGTGCCAGCAGTTACCAGGTGGCGGCGTACCCCTCTGGAAACACCATATATTTT. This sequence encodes CASSYQVAAYPSGNTIYF.

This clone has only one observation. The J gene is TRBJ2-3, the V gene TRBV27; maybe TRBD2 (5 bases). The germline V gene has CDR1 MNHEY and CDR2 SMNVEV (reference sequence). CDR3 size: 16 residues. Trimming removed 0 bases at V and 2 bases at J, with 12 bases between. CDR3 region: CASSLSMTKNTDTQYF. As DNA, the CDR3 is TGTGCCAGCAGTTTATCGATGACTAAAAACACAGATACGCAGTATTTT.

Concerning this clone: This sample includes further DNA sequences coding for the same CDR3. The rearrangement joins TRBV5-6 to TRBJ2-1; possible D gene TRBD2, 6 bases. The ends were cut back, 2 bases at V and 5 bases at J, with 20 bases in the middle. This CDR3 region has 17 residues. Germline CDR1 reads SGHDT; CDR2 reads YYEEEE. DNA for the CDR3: TGTGCCAGCAGCTTAGGGGACTCACAACCTCGGGACAATGAGCAGTTCTTC. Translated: CASSLGDSQPRDNEQFF.

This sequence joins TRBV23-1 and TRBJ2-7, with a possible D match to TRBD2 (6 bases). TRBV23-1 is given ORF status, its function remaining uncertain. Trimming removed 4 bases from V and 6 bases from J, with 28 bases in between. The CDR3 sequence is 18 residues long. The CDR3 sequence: CASSRTGLRGTPYREQYF. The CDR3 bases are TGCGCCAGCAGTCGAACCGGCTTACGGGGGACCCCTTATCGCGAGCAGTACTTC.

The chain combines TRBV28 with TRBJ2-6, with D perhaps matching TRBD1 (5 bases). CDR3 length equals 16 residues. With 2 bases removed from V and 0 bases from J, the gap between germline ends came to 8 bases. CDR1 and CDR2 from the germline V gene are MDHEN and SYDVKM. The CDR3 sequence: CASSLDRSSGANVLTF. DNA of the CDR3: TGTGCCAGCAGTTTAGACAGAAGCTCTGGGGCCAACGTCCTGACTTTC.

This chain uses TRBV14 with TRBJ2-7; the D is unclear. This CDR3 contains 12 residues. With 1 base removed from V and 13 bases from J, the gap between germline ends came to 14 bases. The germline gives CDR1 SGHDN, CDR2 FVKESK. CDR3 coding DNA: TGTGCCAGCAGCCAAGGTGGATGGCCCACTTACTTC. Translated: CASSQGGWPTYF.